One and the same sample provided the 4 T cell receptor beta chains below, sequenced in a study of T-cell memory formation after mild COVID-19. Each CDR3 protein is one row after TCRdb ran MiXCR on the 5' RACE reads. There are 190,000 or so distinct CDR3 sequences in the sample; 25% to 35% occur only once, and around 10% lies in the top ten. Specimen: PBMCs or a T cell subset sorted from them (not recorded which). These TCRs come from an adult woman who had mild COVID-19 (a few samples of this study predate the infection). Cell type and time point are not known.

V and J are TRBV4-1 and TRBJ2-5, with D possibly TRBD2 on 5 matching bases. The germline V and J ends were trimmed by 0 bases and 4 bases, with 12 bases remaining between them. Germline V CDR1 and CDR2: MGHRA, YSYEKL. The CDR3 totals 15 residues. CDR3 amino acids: CASSQDLESGETQYF. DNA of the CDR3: TGCGCCAGCAGCCAAGATCTGGAGAGCGGAGAGACCCAGTACTTC.

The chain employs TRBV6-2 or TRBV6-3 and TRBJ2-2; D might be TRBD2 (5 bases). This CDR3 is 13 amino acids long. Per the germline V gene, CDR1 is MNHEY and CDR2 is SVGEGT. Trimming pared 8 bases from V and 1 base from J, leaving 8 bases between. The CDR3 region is CASDGVNTGELFF. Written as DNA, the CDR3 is TGTGCCAGCGACGGGGTGAACACCGGGGAGCTGTTTTTT.

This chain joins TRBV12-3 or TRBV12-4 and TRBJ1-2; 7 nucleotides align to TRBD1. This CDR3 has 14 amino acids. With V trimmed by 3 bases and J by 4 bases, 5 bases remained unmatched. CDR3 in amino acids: CASSFQGEGYGYTF. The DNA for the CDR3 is TGTGCCAGCAGTTTTCAGGGGGAGGGCTATGGCTACACCTTC.

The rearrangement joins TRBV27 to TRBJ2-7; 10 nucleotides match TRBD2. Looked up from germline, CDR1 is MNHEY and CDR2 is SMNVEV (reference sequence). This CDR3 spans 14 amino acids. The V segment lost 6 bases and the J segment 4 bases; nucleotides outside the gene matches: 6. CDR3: CASSEREGPYEQYF. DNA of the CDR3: TGTGCCAGCAGCGAGCGGGAGGGCCCTTACGAGCAGTACTTC.